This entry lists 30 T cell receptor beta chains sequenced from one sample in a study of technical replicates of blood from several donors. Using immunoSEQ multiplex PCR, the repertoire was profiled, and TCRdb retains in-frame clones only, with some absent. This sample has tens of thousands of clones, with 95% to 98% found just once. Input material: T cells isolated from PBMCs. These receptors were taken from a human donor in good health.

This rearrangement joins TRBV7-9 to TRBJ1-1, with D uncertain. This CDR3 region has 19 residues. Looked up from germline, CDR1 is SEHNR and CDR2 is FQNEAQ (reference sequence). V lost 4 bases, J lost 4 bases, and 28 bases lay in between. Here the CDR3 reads CASSSPSGKFSSSSTEAFF. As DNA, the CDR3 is TGTGCCAGCAGCTCCCCATCGGGGAAGTTCTCTAGTTCGAGCACTGAAGCTTTCTTT. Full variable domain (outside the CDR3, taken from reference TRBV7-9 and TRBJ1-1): DTGVSQNPRHKITKRGQNVTFRCDPISEHNRLYWYRQTLGQGPEFLTYFQNEAQLEKSRLLSDRFSAERPKGSFSTLEIQRTEQGDSAMYLCASSSPSGKFSSSSTEAFFGQGTRLTVV.

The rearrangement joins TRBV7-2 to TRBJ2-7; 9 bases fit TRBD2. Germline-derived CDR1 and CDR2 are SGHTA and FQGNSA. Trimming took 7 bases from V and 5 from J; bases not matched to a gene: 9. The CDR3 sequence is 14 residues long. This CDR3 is CASTWREGFDEQYF. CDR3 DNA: TGTGCCAGCACGTGGCGGGAGGGATTCGACGAGCAGTACTTC.

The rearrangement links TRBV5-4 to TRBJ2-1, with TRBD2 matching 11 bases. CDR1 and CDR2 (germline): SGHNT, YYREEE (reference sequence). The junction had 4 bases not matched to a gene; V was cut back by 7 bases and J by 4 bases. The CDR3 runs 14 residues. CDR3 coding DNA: TGTGCCAGCTCTCGGACTAGCGGGTACAATGAGCAGTTCTTC. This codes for CASSRTSGYNEQFF.

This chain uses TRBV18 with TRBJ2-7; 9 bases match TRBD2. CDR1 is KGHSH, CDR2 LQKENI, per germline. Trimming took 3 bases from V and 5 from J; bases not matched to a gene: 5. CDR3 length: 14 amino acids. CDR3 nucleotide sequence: TGTGCCAGCTCACCTTTAGCGGGAGTGCACGAGCAGTACTTC. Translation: CASSPLAGVHEQYF.

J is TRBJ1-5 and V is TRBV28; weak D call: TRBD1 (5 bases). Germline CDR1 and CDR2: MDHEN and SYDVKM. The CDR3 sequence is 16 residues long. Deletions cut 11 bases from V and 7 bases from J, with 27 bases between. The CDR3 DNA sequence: TGTGCCTTGGGGGACCGGGGGGGTCACCTCCAGCAGCCCCAGCATTTT. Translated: CALGDRGGHLQQPQHF.

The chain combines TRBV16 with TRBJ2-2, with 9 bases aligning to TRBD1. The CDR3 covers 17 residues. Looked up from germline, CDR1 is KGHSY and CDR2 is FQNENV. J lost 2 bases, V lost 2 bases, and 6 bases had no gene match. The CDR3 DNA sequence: TGTGCCAGCAGCCAAACTTGGACAGGGGTTAACACCGGGGAGCTGTTTTTT. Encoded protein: CASSQTWTGVNTGELFF.

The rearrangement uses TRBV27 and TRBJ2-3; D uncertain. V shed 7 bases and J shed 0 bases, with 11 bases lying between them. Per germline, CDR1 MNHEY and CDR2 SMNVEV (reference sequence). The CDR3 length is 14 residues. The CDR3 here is CASTSWRSTDTQYF. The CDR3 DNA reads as TGTGCCAGCACCTCTTGGAGAAGCACAGATACGCAGTATTTT.

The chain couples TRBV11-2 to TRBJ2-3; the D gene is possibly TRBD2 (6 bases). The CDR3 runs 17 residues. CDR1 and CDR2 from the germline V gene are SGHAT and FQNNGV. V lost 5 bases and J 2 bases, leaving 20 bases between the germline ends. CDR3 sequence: CASSAKDYNPLTDTQYF. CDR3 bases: TGTGCCAGCAGCGCAAAGGACTACAACCCACTCACAGATACGCAGTATTTT.

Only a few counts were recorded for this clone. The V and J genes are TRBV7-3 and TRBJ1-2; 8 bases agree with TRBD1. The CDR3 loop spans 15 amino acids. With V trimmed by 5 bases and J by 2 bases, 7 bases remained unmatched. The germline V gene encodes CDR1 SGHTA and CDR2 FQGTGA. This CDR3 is CASSEGTGSNYGYTF. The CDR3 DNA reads TGTGCCAGCAGCGAAGGGACAGGCTCAAACTATGGCTACACCTTC.

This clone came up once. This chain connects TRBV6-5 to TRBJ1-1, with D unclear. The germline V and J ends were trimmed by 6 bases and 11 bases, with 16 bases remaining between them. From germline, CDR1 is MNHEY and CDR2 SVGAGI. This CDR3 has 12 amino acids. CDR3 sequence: CASRQFTWHAFF. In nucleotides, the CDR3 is TGTGCCAGCAGACAATTCACATGGCACGCTTTCTTT.

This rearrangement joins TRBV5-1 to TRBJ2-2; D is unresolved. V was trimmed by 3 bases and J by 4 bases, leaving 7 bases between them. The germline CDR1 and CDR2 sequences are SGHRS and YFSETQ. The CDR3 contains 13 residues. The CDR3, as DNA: TGCGCCAGCAGCTCAGAGGCCACCGGGGAGCTGTTTTTT. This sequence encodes CASSSEATGELFF.

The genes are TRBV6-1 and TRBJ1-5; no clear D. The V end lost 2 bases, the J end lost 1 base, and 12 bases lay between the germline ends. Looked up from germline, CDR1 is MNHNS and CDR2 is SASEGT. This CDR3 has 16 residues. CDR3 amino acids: CASSEFWRKSNQPQHF. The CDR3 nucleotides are TGTGCCAGCAGTGAATTTTGGCGGAAGAGCAATCAGCCCCAGCATTTT.

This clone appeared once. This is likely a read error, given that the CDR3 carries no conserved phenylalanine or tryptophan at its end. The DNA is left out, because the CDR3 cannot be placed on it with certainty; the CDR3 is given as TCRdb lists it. The CDR3 spells CASRARDREITYQA. This chain connects TRBV28 to TRBJ2-7; the table gives TRBD1 as D, unverified against the DNA. The germline V gene has CDR1 MDHEN and CDR2 SYDVKM. The CDR3 comprises 14 residues, both ends counted.

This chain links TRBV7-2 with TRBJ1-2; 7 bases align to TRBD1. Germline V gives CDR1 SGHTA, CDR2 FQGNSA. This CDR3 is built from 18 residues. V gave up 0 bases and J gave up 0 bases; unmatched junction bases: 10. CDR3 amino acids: CASSLASGTAISNYGYTF. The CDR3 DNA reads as TGTGCCAGCAGCTTAGCCTCCGGGACAGCCATATCTAACTATGGCTACACCTTC.

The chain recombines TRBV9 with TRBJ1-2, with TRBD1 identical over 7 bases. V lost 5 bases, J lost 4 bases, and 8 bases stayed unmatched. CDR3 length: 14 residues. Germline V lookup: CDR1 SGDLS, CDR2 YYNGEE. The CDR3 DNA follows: TGTGCCAGCAGTCTACTCGGGACAGCCTATGGCTACACCTTC. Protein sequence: CASSLLGTAYGYTF.

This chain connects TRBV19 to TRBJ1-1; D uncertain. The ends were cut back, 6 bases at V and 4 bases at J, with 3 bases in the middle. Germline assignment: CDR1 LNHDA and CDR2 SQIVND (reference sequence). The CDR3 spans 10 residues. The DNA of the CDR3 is TGTGCCAGTAGAGCCACTGAAGCTTTCTTT. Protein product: CASRATEAFF.

The CDR3 DNA reads as TGTGCCAGCAGCGTAGTAAGCGGATCAACAGATACGCAGTATTTT. It is translated as CASSVVSGSTDTQYF. V usage is TRBV9 and J usage is TRBJ2-3, with D possibly TRBD2 on 5 matching bases. The V end was cut by 0 bases, the J end by 3 bases, with 11 bases between. Germline CDR1 reads SGDLS; CDR2 reads YYNGEE. This CDR3 is 15 amino acids long.

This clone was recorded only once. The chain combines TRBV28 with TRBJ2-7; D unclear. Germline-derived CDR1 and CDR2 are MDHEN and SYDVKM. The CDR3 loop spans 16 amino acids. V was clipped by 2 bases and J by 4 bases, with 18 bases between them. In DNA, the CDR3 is TGTGCCAGCAGTTTAATTGCCTTACGTACGGTTTACGAGCAGTACTTC. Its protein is CASSLIALRTVYEQYF. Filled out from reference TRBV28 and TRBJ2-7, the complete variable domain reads DVKVTQSSRYLVKRTGEKVFLECVQDMDHENMFWYRQDPGLGLRLIYFSYDVKMKEKGDIPEGYSVSREKKERFSLILESASTNQTSMYLCASSLIALRTVYEQYFGPGTRLTVT.

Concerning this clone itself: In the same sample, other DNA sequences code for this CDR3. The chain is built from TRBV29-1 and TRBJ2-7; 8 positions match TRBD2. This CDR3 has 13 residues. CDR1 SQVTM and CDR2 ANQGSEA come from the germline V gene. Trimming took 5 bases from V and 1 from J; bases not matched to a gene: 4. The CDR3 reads CSVLTSGSYEQYF. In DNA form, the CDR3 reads TGCAGCGTTCTAACTAGCGGTTCCTACGAGCAGTACTTC.

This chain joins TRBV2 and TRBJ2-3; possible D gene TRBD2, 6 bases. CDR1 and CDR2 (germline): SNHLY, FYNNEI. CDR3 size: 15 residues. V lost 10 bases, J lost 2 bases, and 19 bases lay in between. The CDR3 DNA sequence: TGTGCCACCATGCCGGCGGGGAGGTACACAGATACGCAGTATTTT. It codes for CATMPAGRYTDTQYF.

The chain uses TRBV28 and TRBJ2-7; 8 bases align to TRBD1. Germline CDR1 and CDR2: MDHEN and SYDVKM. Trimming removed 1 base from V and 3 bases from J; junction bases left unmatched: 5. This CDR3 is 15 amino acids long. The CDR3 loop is CASSLSPTGDYEQYF. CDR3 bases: TGTGCCAGCAGTTTATCTCCGACAGGGGACTACGAGCAGTACTTC. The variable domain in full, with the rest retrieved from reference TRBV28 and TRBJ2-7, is DVKVTQSSRYLVKRTGEKVFLECVQDMDHENMFWYRQDPGLGLRLIYFSYDVKMKEKGDIPEGYSVSREKKERFSLILESASTNQTSMYLCASSLSPTGDYEQYFGPGTRLTVT.

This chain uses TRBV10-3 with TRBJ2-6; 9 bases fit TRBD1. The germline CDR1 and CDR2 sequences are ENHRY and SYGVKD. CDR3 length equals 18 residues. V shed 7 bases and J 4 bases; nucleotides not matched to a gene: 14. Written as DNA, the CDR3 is TGTGCCATCACCAAGGACCCGGGACAGGGCTCCGGGGCCAACGTCCTGACTTTC. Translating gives CAITKDPGQGSGANVLTF.

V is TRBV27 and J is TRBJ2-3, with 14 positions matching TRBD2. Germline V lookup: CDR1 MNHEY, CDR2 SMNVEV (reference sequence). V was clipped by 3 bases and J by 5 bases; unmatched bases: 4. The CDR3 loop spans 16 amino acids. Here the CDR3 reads CASSLGLAGAGDTQYF. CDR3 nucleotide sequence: TGTGCCAGCAGTTTGGGACTAGCGGGAGCAGGAGATACGCAGTATTTT.

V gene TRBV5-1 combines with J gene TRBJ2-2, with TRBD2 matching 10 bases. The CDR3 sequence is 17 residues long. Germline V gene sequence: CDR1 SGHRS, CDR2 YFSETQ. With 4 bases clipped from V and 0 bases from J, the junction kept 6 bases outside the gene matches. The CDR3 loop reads CASSKLAGKTNTGELFF. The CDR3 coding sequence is TGCGCCAGCAGCAAACTAGCGGGGAAAACGAACACCGGGGAGCTGTTTTTT.

The chain's CDR3 is CASSQSRRDRGKNTEAFF. DNA for the CDR3: TGCGCCAGCAGTCAATCGCGGCGGGACAGGGGTAAAAACACTGAAGCTTTCTTT. The chain links TRBV23-1 to TRBJ1-1, with TRBD1 identical over 10 bases. TRBV23-1 is identified as an open reading frame with a role that is uncertain. The CDR3 extends over 18 amino acids. Trimming at V came to 0 bases and at J to 2 bases, leaving 9 bases not matched to a gene.

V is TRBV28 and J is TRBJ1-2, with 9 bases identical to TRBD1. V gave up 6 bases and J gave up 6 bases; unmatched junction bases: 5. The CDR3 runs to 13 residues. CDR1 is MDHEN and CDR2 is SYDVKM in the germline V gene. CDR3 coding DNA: TGTGCCAGCAGATCACAGGGGGCGGATGGCTACACCTTC. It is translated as CASRSQGADGYTF.

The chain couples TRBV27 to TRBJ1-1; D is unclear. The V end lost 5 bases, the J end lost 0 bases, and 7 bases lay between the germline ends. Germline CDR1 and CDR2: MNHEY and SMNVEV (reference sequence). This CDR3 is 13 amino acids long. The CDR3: CASSPTVNTEAFF. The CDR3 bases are TGTGCCAGCAGTCCCACGGTGAACACTGAAGCTTTCTTT.

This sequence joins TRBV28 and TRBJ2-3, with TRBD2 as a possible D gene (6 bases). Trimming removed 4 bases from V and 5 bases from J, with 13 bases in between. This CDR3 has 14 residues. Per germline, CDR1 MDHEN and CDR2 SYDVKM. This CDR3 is CASSWDSGEDTQYF. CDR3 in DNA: TGTGCCAGCAGTTGGGACTCCGGGGAAGATACGCAGTATTTT.

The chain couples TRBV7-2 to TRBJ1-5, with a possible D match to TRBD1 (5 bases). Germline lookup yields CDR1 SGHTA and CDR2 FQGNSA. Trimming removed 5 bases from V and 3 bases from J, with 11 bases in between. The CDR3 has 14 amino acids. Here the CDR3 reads CASSINRNNQPQHF. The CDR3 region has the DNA TGTGCCAGCAGCATCAACAGGAACAATCAGCCCCAGCATTTT. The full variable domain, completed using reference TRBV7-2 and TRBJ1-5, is GAGVSQSPSNKVTEKGKDVELRCDPISGHTALYWYRQSLGQGLEFLIYFQGNSAPDKSGLPSDRFSAERTGGSVSTLTIQRTQQEDSAVYLCASSINRNNQPQHFGDGTRLSIL.

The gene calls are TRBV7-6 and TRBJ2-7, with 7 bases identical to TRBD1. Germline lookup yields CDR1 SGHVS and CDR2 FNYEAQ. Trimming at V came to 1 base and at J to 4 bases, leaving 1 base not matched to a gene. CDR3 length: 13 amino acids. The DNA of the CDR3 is TGTGCCAGCAGCTTAGGCAGGGGGTACGAGCAGTACTTC. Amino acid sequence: CASSLGRGYEQYF.